The next 29 T cell receptor beta chains were all read from a single sample in a study of blood T cell repertoires in COVID-19. Only in-frame clones appear in the TCRdb table, and some are missing; sequencing was by immunoSEQ multiplex PCR. The profile shows around 110,000 clones, around 78% of them singletons. Source material: peripheral blood. The source is a man aged 25-45 years with acute or convalescent COVID-19.

The gene calls are TRBV18 and TRBJ2-3; 10 nucleotides align to TRBD2. V lost 1 base to trimming and J lost 0 bases; unmatched junction nucleotides: 13. The germline CDR1 and CDR2 sequences are KGHSH and LQKENI. The CDR3 runs to 20 residues. This chain's CDR3 is CASSPRTLASGGLSTDTQYF. CDR3 nucleotide sequence: TGTGCCAGCTCACCACGGACGTTGGCTAGCGGGGGTCTTAGCACAGATACGCAGTATTTT. Full variable domain (outside the CDR3, taken from reference TRBV18 and TRBJ2-3): NAGVMQNPRHLVRRRGQEARLRCSPMKGHSHVYWYRQLPEEGLKFMVYLQKENIIDESGMPKERFSAEFPKEGPSILRIQQVVRGDSAAYFCASSPRTLASGGLSTDTQYFGPGTRLTVL.

A single count supports this clone. This sequence joins TRBV5-1 and TRBJ2-1; the match to TRBD2 covers 9 bases. The CDR3 is 16 amino acids. Trimming at V came to 4 bases and at J to 7 bases, leaving 12 bases not matched to a gene. Germline loops: CDR1 SGHRS, CDR2 YFSETQ. CDR3 in amino acids: CASSPASGMGSNEQFF. DNA of the CDR3: TGCGCCAGCAGCCCCGCTAGCGGGATGGGGTCAAATGAGCAGTTCTTC.

The sample holds a few counts of this clone. V is TRBV11-2 and J is TRBJ2-1; TRBD2 aligns across 16 bases. V trimming: 5 bases; J trimming: 8 bases; junction bases outside the gene matches: 6. This CDR3 is built from 16 residues. Germline CDR1 SGHAT, CDR2 FQNNGV. The CDR3 is CASSGQGLAGGYEQFF. DNA of the CDR3: TGTGCCAGCAGCGGCCAGGGACTAGCGGGAGGGTATGAGCAGTTCTTC.

The chain is built from TRBV19 and TRBJ2-1; 9 nucleotides line up with TRBD1. The germline gives CDR1 LNHDA, CDR2 SQIVND (reference sequence). The CDR3 covers 15 residues. V was clipped by 3 bases and J by 6 bases; unmatched bases: 6. The CDR3: CASSIYGTGFNEQFF. The CDR3 DNA follows: TGTGCCAGTAGTATTTATGGGACAGGGTTCAATGAGCAGTTCTTC.

The CDR3, as DNA: TGTGCCATCGAGGGGGGGGCGCTTGGCTACACCTTC. This encodes CAIEGGALGYTF. The V gene is TRBV10-3, the J gene TRBJ1-2; D may be TRBD1 (6 bases). Trimming stripped 8 bases from V and 7 bases from J, with 14 bases between. This CDR3 comprises 12 residues. Germline lookup yields CDR1 ENHRY and CDR2 SYGVKD.

The V call is TRBV7-2, the J call TRBJ2-7; TRBD2 aligns across 8 bases. The germline CDR1 and CDR2 sequences are SGHTA and FQGNSA. With 3 bases clipped from V and 2 bases from J, the junction kept 9 bases outside the gene matches. The CDR3 loop spans 16 amino acids. CDR3 sequence: CASSLDGTSWAYEQYF. Written as DNA, the CDR3 is TGTGCCAGCAGCTTGGACGGGACTAGTTGGGCCTACGAGCAGTACTTC.

V and J are TRBV19 and TRBJ2-3; 16 bases are shared with TRBD2. V was clipped by 5 bases and J by 2 bases; unmatched bases: 7. Germline CDR1 and CDR2: LNHDA and SQIVND (reference sequence). The CDR3 consists of 18 residues. Here the CDR3 reads CASSPGLAGGAHTDTQYF. The CDR3 DNA follows: TGTGCCAGTAGTCCGGGACTAGCGGGAGGGGCCCACACAGATACGCAGTATTTT. The full variable domain, in which reference TRBV19 and TRBJ2-3 provide the parts outside the CDR3, is DGGITQSPKYLFRKEGQNVTLSCEQNLNHDAMYWYRQDPGQGLRLIYYSQIVNDFQKGDIAEGYSVSREKKESFPLTVTSAQKNPTAFYLCASSPGLAGGAHTDTQYFGPGTRLTVL.

V and J are TRBV30 and TRBJ2-1, with D possibly matching TRBD2 (5 bases). Per the germline V gene, CDR1 is GTSNPN and CDR2 is SVGIG (reference sequence). CDR3 length: 13 amino acids. V dropped 4 bases and J dropped 3 bases, with 10 bases sitting between them. CDR3 bases: TGTGCCTGGACGCGGACTCACTACAATGAGCAGTTCTTC. It translates to CAWTRTHYNEQFF.

This rearrangement joins TRBV7-9 to TRBJ1-1; D is unclear. Germline assignment: CDR1 SEHNR and CDR2 FQNEAQ (reference sequence). V was clipped by 5 bases and J by 0 bases, with 7 bases between them. This CDR3 spans 13 amino acids. The CDR3 reads CASSPQMNTEAFF. DNA for the CDR3: TGTGCCAGCAGCCCCCAGATGAACACTGAAGCTTTCTTT.

This clone was counted a few times. DNA of the CDR3: TGTGCCAGCCAGACTAGATTGGGAACAACCGGGGAGCTGTTTTTT. Translated, it gives CASQTRLGTTGELFF. This chain connects TRBV7-2 to TRBJ2-2, with D possibly matching TRBD2 (6 bases). V was pared by 8 bases and J by 5 bases, with 18 bases between. Germline loops: CDR1 SGHTA, CDR2 FQGNSA. The CDR3 is 15 amino acids. Looking up the rest from reference TRBV7-2 and TRBJ2-2 gives the full variable domain: GAGVSQSPSNKVTEKGKDVELRCDPISGHTALYWYRQSLGQGLEFLIYFQGNSAPDKSGLPSDRFSAERTGGSVSTLTIQRTQQEDSAVYLCASQTRLGTTGELFFGEGSRLTVL.

The V call is TRBV4-1, the J call TRBJ2-7; 10 bases match TRBD2. V was pared by 2 bases and J by 4 bases, with 5 bases of the junction left unmatched. The CDR3 sequence is 15 residues long. The germline V gene encodes CDR1 MGHRA and CDR2 YSYEKL. This CDR3 reads CASSQLQRGGYEQYF. The CDR3 DNA is TGCGCCAGCAGCCAACTCCAGCGGGGGGGGTACGAGCAGTACTTC.

This clone showed up just a few times. The rearrangement links TRBV4-1 to TRBJ2-6, with a weak D call TRBD2 (5 bases). Germline values: CDR1 MGHRA, CDR2 YSYEKL. V was cut by 10 bases and J by 0 bases, with 13 bases left in between. The CDR3 loop spans 15 amino acids. Here the CDR3 DNA reads TGCGCCACGGGGATAGGAAGCTCTGGGGCCAACGTCCTGACTTTC. It specifies CATGIGSSGANVLTF.

V usage is TRBV30 and J usage is TRBJ2-1; 8 bases align to TRBD1. J was trimmed by 12 bases and V by 3 bases; bases with no gene match: 7. The CDR3 is 12 residues long. Germline V gives CDR1 GTSNPN, CDR2 SVGIG (reference sequence). CDR3 nucleotide sequence: TGTGCCTGGAGCGGACAGGGTCAGGGGCAGTTCTTC. Translated, it gives CAWSGQGQGQFF.

The rearrangement links TRBV30 to TRBJ1-2, with TRBD1 identical over 8 bases. The V gene end was trimmed by 4 bases and the J gene end by 0 bases; junction bases not matched to a gene: 7. This CDR3 has 15 amino acids. Germline V CDR1 and CDR2: GTSNPN, SVGIG (reference sequence). The CDR3, as DNA: TGTGCCTGGACCAGGGAGGACAGGGCTAACTATGGCTACACCTTC. It codes for CAWTREDRANYGYTF.

The chain has TRBV7-5 and TRBJ2-7; the DNA was not used to check the table's D call, TRBD2. TRBV7-5 is annotated as a pseudogene. The CDR3 has 15 residues. The CDR3 sequence: CARSSSDYSLCEQYF. Here the CDR3 DNA reads TGTGCCAGAAGCTCCTCGGACTATTCGCTCTGCGAGCAGTACTTC.

The chain recombines TRBV6-5 with TRBJ2-3, with 10 bases matching TRBD2. This CDR3 is built from 15 residues. With V trimmed by 8 bases and J by 5 bases, 10 bases remained unmatched. Germline-derived CDR1 and CDR2 are MNHEY and SVGAGI. CDR3: CASRPSGRVEDTQYF. CDR3 coding DNA: TGTGCCAGCCGCCCGAGCGGGAGGGTGGAAGATACGCAGTATTTT.

This chain links TRBV6-5 with TRBJ2-3, with D maybe TRBD1 (5 bases). With 7 bases removed from V and 0 bases from J, the gap between germline ends came to 11 bases. CDR3 length equals 14 residues. Germline CDR1 reads MNHEY; CDR2 reads SVGAGI. The CDR3 loop is CASNPDTSTDTQYF. As DNA, the CDR3 is TGTGCCAGCAACCCGGACACGAGCACAGATACGCAGTATTTT.

The DNA for the CDR3 is TGTGCCACCAGTGATTTGGGACAGGGGGGCTATACGCAGTATTTT. Translation: CATSDLGQGGYTQYF. V and J are TRBV24-1 and TRBJ2-3; the match to TRBD1 covers 10 bases. Per germline, CDR1 KGHDR and CDR2 SFDVKD. With V trimmed by 0 bases and J by 7 bases, 3 bases remained unmatched. CDR3 size: 15 residues.

CDR3 in DNA: TGTGCCAGCAGCCACCAGGGTTCGTGGGGGGTAGGGATGAACACTGAAGCTTTCTTT. Its translation: CASSHQGSWGVGMNTEAFF. The chain carries TRBV14 and TRBJ1-1; D may be TRBD1 (5 bases). The CDR3 loop spans 19 amino acids. V dropped 3 bases and J dropped 0 bases, with 23 bases sitting between them. Germline V gene data show CDR1 as SGHDN and CDR2 as FVKESK.

The chain couples TRBV6-2 or TRBV6-3 to TRBJ2-3; 11 nucleotides agree with TRBD2. Germline V gene sequence: CDR1 MNHEY, CDR2 SVGEGT. This CDR3 is 17 amino acids long. The junction had 2 bases not matched to a gene; V was cut back by 0 bases and J by 0 bases. The CDR3 reads CASSYSTSGISTDTQYF. In DNA, the CDR3 is TGTGCCAGCAGTTACTCGACTAGCGGGATTAGCACAGATACGCAGTATTTT.

The chain recombines TRBV3-1 (or the pseudogene TRBV3-2) with TRBJ2-1, with D tentatively TRBD1 (6 bases). This CDR3 comprises 15 residues. Germline V gives CDR1 LGHDT, CDR2 YNNKEL (reference sequence). Trimming removed 3 bases from V and 0 bases from J, with 9 bases in between. CDR3 loop: CASSQTGASYNEQFF. For the CDR3, the DNA is TGTGCCAGCAGCCAGACAGGAGCCTCCTACAATGAGCAGTTCTTC.

This clone was recorded many times. The chain is built from TRBV27 and TRBJ1-6; D call uncertain. Germline V gives CDR1 MNHEY, CDR2 SMNVEV (reference sequence). CDR3 length: 15 amino acids. V shed 5 bases and J shed 0 bases, with 8 bases lying between them. CDR3 DNA sequence: TGTGCCAGCAGTGTAACGAGCTCCTATAATTCACCCCTCCACTTT. It translates to CASSVTSSYNSPLHF.

The chain uses TRBV5-4 and TRBJ2-3, with D possibly matching TRBD2 (6 bases). Germline loops: CDR1 SGHNT, CDR2 YYREEE (reference sequence). V was cut by 0 bases and J by 4 bases, with 9 bases left in between. The CDR3 loop spans 14 amino acids. The DNA of the CDR3 is TGTGCCAGCAGCTTGGCCGGGACTCCAGATACGCAGTATTTT. This codes for CASSLAGTPDTQYF.

V gene TRBV12-3 or TRBV12-4 combines with J gene TRBJ1-5; a weak D match, TRBD1 (5 bases). CDR3 length: 13 amino acids. Between the trimmed V and J ends, which lost 5 bases and 6 bases, there was a span of 11 bases. Here the CDR3 DNA reads TGTGCCAGCAGTGTAGGGGCAGGTCAGCCCCAGCATTTT. It encodes CASSVGAGQPQHF.

This chain joins TRBV29-1 and TRBJ1-5; D may be TRBD1 (5 bases). The germline gives CDR1 SQVTM, CDR2 ANQGSEA. This CDR3 contains 13 residues. V lost 3 bases and J 5 bases, leaving 11 bases between the germline ends. The CDR3 loop is CSVDGGYDQPQHF. CDR3 sequence (DNA): TGCAGCGTTGACGGGGGTTACGATCAGCCCCAGCATTTT.

This chain joins TRBV30 and TRBJ1-6; 7 bases fit TRBD1. The junction had 11 bases not matched to a gene; V was cut back by 5 bases and J by 10 bases. Germline CDR1 reads GTSNPN; CDR2 reads SVGIG (reference sequence). The CDR3 is made up of 14 amino acids. The CDR3 is CAWEQTGMLSPLHF. CDR3 bases: TGTGCCTGGGAGCAGACAGGGATGTTGTCACCCCTCCACTTT.

This chain links TRBV12-3 or TRBV12-4 with TRBJ1-6; D is uncertain. Trimming stripped 6 bases from V and 6 bases from J, with 6 bases between. The length of the CDR3 is 12 residues. The CDR3 loop reads CASSTLNSPLHF. The CDR3 DNA follows: TGTGCCAGCAGCACTCTTAATTCACCCCTCCACTTT.

The genes are TRBV5-8 and TRBJ1-1; tentative D call: TRBD1 (6 bases). Germline loops: CDR1 SGHTS, CDR2 YDEGEE. The CDR3 length is 14 residues. Trimming removed 4 bases at V and 3 bases at J, with 13 bases between. CDR3 sequence reads: CASSKLPGDTEAFF. CDR3 nucleotide sequence: TGTGCCAGCAGCAAATTACCAGGGGACACTGAAGCTTTCTTT. The full variable domain, in which reference TRBV5-8 and TRBJ1-1 provide the parts outside the CDR3, is EAGVTQSPTHLIKTRGQQATLRCSPISGHTSVYWYQQALGLGLQFLLWYDEGEERNRGNFPPRFSGRQFPNYSSELNVNALELEDSALYLCASSKLPGDTEAFFGQGTRLTVV.

The chain uses TRBV19 and TRBJ1-1, with 9 bases aligning to TRBD1. Germline values: CDR1 LNHDA, CDR2 SQIVND (reference sequence). V lost 4 bases to trimming and J lost 4 bases; unmatched junction nucleotides: 1. There are 13 residues in the CDR3. In nucleotides, the CDR3 is TGTGCCAGTAGTAAGGACAGGGGCACTGAAGCTTTCTTT. The encoded protein is CASSKDRGTEAFF.